The T cell receptor beta chain described here comes from a study of cytomegalovirus exposure and HLA in healthy donors. The CDR3 is made up of 13 amino acids. The V end was cut by 3 bases, the J end by 1 base, with 7 bases between. Per germline, CDR1 GTSNPN and CDR2 SVGIG (reference sequence). With 60 Vbeta and 13 Jbeta primers, the PCR was carried out. Authors' analysis steps: Among the unique TCR beta chains that a later analysis counted, roughly 80 million in all, about 11 million were shared. Using immunoSEQ multiplex PCR, the repertoire was profiled, and TCRdb retains in-frame clones only, with some absent. That table gives V, J and clone size, and the DNA gave D and trimming. Recorded here are 140,000 to 150,000 clones; the top ten clones represent around 1.7%.

V gene TRBV30 combines with J gene TRBJ1-3, with D hard to call. The origin of this receptor is a woman between 50 and 59 years old in good health and CMV-seronegative. Sequenced material: PBMCs. CDR3 DNA sequence: TGTGCCTGGAGGAGGGTTTCTGGAAACACCATATATTTT. Translated: CAWRRVSGNTIYF.